A selection of T cell receptor beta chains follows, all from one sample in a study of blood T cell repertoires in COVID-19. Repertoires were generated with immunoSEQ multiplex PCR, while TCRdb's copy carries only in-frame clones and drops some. There are 160,000 or so clones in the sample; 80% to 90% occur only once, and about 1.6% lies in the top ten. Material: peripheral blood. Every receptor here comes from a woman aged 45-65 years with acute or convalescent COVID-19. Each CDR3 is given with its conserved first and last residue. The D gene is left open where the match is weak.

j_call d_call v_call cdr3_nt cdr3_aa
TRBJ2-1 TRBD2 TRBV7-2 TGTGCCAGCAGCTCCCGGCTAGCGGGAGGGCAGAATGAGCAGTTCTTC CASSSRLAGGQNEQFF
TRBJ1-1 - TRBV14 TGTGCCAGCAGCCAAGTCGGGTTACCGAACACTGAAGCTTTCTTT CASSQVGLPNTEAFF
TRBJ1-3 - TRBV10-3 TGTGCCATCAGTCAAGGGCAGGGTCGAAACACCATATATTTT CAISQGQGRNTIYF
TRBJ2-7 - TRBV11-3 TGTGCCAGCAGCGGCGGACAGTACGAGCAGTACTTC CASSGGQYEQYF
TRBJ2-1 TRBD2 TRBV9 TGTGCCAGCAGCGTATGGAGTCTAGCGGGGCCATACAATGAGCAGTTCTTC CASSVWSLAGPYNEQFF
TRBJ2-1 TRBD2 TRBV7-9 TGTGCCAGCAGGGGACTAGGACAACGGAATGAGCAGTTCTTC CASRGLGQRNEQFF
TRBJ1-4 - TRBV5-4 TGTGCCAGCAGGTCCGACAGAACTAATGAAAAACTGTTTTTT CASRSDRTNEKLFF
TRBJ2-7 - TRBV6-5 TGTGCCAGTCGGGGACAAACTACCTACGAGCAGTACTTC CASRGQTTYEQYF
TRBJ2-3 - TRBV27 TGTGCCAGCAGTCGCCGACGGGGGTCCCCCGGGGCCGCGAGCACAGATACGCAGTATTTT CASSRRRGSPGAASTDTQYF
TRBJ1-5 - TRBV18 TGTGCCAGCTCACTCCTAGTCAATCAGCCCCAGCATTTT CASSLLVNQPQHF
TRBJ1-6 - TRBV5-1 TGCGCCAGCAGGACTCTAGGGGATAATTCACCCCTCCACTTT CASRTLGDNSPLHF
TRBJ1-5 - TRBV19 TGTGCCAGCGAAACAGGGCCGTATAGCAATCAGCCCCAGCATTTT CASETGPYSNQPQHF
TRBJ1-3 - TRBV15 TGTGCCACCAGCAGTATGGCGACAAAAACGAGCTCTGGAAACACCATATATTTT CATSSMATKTSSGNTIYF
TRBJ2-7 TRBD1 TRBV11-2 TGTGCCAGCAGCAGGGCCGGGACAGGCCAATACGAGCAGTACTTC CASSRAGTGQYEQYF
TRBJ1-1 - TRBV29-1 TGCAGCGTTGAAGCCTCGGGCAGGGCAGGGACTGAAGCTTTCTTT CSVEASGRAGTEAFF
TRBJ1-2 - TRBV30 TGTGCCTGGAGGCCAGCTACAGGGCCCCTTAACTATGGCTACACCTTC CAWRPATGPLNYGYTF
TRBJ1-2 - TRBV6-6 TGTGCCAGCAGTTATTCGACTCTTAACTATGGCTACACCTTC CASSYSTLNYGYTF